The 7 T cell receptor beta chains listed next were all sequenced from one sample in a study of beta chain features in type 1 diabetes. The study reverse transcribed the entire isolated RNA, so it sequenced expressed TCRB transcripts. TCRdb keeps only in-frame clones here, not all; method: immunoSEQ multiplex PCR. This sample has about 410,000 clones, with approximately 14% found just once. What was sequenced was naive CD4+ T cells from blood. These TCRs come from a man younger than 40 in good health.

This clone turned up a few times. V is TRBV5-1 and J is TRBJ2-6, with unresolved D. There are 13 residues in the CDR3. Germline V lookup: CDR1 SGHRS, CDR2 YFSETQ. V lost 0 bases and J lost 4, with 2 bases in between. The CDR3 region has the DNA TGCGCCAGCAGCTTGGAGGGGGCCAACGTCCTGACTTTC. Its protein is CASSLEGANVLTF.

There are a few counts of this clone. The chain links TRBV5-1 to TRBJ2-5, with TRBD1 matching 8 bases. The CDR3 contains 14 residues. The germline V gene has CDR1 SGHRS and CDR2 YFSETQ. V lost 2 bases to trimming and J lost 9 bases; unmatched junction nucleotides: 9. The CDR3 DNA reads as TGCGCCAGCAGCTTTGGACAGGGTCAAGGGGCCCAGTACTTC. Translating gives CASSFGQGQGAQYF.

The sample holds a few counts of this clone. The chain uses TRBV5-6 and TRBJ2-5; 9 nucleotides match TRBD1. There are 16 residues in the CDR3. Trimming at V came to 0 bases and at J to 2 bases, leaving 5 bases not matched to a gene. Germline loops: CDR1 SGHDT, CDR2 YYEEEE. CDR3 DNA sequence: TGTGCCAGCAGCTTGGTATTCGGACAGGGGCAAGAGACCCAGTACTTC. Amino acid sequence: CASSLVFGQGQETQYF.

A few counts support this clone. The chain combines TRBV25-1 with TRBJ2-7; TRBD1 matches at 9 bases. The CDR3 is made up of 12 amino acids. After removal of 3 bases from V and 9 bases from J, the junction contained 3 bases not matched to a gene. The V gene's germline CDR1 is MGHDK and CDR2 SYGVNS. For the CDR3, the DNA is TGTGCCAGCAGTGAGACAGGGGGAGGGCAGTACGTC. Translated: CASSETGGGQYV.

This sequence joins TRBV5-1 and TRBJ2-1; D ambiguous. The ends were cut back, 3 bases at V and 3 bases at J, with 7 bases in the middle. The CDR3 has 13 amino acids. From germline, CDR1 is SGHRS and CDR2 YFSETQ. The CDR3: CASSSDGYNEQFF. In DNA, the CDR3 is TGCGCCAGCAGCTCGGACGGCTACAATGAGCAGTTCTTC.

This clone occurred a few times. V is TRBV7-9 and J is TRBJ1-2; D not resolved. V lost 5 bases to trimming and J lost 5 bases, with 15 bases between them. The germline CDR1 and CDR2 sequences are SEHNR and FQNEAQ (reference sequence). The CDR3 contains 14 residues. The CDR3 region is CASSPRAGPYGYTF. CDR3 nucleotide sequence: TGTGCCAGCAGCCCCCGGGCAGGCCCTTATGGCTACACCTTC.

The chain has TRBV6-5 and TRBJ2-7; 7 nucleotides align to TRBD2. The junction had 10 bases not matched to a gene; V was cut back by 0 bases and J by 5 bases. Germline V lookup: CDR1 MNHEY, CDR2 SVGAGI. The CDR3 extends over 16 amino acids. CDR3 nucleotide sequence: TGTGCCAGCAGTTACTCGAGCTGGCGGGGGAGCGACGAGCAGTACTTC. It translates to CASSYSSWRGSDEQYF.